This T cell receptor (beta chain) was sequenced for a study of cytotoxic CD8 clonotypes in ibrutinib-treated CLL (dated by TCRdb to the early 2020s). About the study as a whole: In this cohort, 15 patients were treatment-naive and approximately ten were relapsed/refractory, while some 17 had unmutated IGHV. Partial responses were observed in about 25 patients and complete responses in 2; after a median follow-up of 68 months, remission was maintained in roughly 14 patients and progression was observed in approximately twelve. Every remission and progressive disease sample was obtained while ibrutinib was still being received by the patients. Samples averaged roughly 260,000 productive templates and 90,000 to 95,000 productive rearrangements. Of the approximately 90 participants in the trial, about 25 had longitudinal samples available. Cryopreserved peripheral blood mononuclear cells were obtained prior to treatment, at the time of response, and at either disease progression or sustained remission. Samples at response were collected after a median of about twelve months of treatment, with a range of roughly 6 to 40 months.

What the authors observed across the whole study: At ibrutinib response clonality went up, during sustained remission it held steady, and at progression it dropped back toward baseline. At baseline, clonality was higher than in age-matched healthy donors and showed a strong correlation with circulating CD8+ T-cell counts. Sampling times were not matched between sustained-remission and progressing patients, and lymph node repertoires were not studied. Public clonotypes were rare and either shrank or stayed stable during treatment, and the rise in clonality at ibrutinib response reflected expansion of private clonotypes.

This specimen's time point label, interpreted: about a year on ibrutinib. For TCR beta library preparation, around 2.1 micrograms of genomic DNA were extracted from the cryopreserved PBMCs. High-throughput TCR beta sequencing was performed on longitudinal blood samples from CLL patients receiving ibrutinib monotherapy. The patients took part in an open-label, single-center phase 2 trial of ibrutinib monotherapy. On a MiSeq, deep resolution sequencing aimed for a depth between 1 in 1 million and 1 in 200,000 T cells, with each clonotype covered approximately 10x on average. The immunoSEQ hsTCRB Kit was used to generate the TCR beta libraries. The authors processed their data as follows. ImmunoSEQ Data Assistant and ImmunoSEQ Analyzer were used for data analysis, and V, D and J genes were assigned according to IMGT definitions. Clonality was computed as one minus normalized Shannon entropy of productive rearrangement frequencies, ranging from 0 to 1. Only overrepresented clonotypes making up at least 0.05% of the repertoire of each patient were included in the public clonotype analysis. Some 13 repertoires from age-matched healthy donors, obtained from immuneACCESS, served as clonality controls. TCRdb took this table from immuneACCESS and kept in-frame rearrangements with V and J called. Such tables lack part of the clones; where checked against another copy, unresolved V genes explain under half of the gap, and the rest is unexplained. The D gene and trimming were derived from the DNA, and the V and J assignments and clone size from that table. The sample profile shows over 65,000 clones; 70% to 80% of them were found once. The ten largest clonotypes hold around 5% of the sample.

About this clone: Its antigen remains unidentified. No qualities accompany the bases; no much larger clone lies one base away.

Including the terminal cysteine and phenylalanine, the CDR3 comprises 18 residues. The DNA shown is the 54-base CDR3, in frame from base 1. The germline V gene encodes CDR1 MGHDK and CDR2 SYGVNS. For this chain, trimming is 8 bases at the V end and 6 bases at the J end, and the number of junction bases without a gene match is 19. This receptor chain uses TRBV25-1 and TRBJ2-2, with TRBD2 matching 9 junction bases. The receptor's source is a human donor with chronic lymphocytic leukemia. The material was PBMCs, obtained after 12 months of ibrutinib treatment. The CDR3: CASPGGREGPGRSGELFF. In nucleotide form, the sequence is TGTGCCAGCCCAGGAGGGCGGGAGGGCCCCGGTAGGTCCGGGGAGCTGTTTTTT.